This T cell receptor beta chain emerged from a study of blood T cell repertoires in COVID-19. Study in general: Researchers got acute and convalescent COVID-19 samples from the United States, Italy and Spain. In each case, the material was cDNA or gDNA derived from T cells, B-cell-depleted T cells, or PBMCs.

V dropped 4 bases and J dropped 4; count of bases not matched to a gene: 8. The CDR3 consists of 16 residues. Per the germline V gene, CDR1 is LGHNA and CDR2 is YNFKEQ. Original methodology: Nucleated cell counts were estimated from reference gene primer amplification. Repertoires were generated with immunoSEQ multiplex PCR, while TCRdb's copy carries only in-frame clones and drops some. V, J and clone size were drawn from that table, and D and trimming were deduced from the DNA. Of approximately 70,000 clones listed, around 76% are singletons. The chain is built from TRBV4-2 and TRBJ1-5, with TRBD1 identical over 9 bases. Material for sequencing was peripheral blood. This TCR was sampled from a human donor in a cohort sampled during active COVID-19. CDR3 DNA sequence: TGTGCCAGCAGCCGACTACAGGGGGCGCAGAATCAGCCCCAGCATTTT. Translating gives CASSRLQGAQNQPQHF.